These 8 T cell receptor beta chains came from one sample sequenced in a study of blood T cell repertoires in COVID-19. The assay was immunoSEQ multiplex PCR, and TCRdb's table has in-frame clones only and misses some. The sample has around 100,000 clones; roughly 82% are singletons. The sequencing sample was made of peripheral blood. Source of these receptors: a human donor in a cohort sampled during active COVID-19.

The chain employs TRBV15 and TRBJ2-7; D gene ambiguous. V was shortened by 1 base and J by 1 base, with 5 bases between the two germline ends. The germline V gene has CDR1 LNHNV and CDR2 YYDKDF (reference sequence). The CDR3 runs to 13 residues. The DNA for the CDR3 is TGTGCCACCAGCAGAGGGAGTTCCTACGAGCAGTACTTC. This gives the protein CATSRGSSYEQYF.

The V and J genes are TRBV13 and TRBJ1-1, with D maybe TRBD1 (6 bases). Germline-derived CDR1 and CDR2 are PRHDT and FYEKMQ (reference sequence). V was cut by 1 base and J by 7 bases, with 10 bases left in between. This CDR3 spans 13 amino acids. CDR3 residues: CASSLVVGGEAFF. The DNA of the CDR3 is TGTGCCAGCAGCTTAGTCGTAGGGGGTGAAGCTTTCTTT. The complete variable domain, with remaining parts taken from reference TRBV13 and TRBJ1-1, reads AAGVIQSPRHLIKEKRETATLKCYPIPRHDTVYWYQQGPGQDPQFLISFYEKMQSDKGSIPDRFSAQQFSDYHSELNMSSLELGDSALYFCASSLVVGGEAFFGQGTRLTVV.

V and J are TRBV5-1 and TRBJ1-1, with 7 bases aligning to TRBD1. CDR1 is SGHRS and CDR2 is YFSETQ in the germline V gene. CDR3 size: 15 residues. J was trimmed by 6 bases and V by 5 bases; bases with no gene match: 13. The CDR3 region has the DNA TGCGCCAGCAGGCCATCAACAGGGGTTGGCGCTGAAGCTTTCTTT. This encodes CASRPSTGVGAEAFF.

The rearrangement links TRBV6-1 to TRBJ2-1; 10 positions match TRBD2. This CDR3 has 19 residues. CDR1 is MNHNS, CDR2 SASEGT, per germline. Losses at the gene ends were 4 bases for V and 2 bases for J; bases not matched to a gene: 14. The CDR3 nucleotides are TGTGCCAGCAGTGCCCTTGTAGCGGGGGGCCTGCTTACCTACAATGAGCAGTTCTTC. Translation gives CASSALVAGGLLTYNEQFF.

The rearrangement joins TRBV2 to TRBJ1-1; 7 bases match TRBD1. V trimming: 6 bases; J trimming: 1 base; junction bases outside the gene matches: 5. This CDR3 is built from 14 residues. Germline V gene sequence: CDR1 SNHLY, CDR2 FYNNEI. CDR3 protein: CASRRRDRNTEAFF. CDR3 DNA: TGTGCCAGCAGACGCCGGGACAGGAACACTGAAGCTTTCTTT.

For the CDR3, the DNA is TGTGCCTGGGGGGGCAGAGGGGACGGGAGCTATGGCTACACCTTC. It is translated as CAWGGRGDGSYGYTF. The V gene is TRBV30, the J gene TRBJ1-2, with TRBD1 as a possible D gene (6 bases). Germline CDR1 GTSNPN, CDR2 SVGIG (reference sequence). The V end was cut by 5 bases, the J end by 4 bases, with 20 bases between. The CDR3 is 15 residues long.

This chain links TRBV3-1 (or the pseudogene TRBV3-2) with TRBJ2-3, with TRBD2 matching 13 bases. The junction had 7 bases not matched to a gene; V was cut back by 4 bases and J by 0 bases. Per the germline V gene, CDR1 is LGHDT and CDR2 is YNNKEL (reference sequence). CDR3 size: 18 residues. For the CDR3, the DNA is TGTGCCAGCAGCCCGCGACTAGCGGGGGGCTCCAGCACAGATACGCAGTATTTT. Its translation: CASSPRLAGGSSTDTQYF.

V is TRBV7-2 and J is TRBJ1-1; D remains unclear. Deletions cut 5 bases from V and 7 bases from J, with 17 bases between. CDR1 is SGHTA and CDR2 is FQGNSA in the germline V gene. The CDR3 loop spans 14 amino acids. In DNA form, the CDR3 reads TGTGCCAGCAGCCTAAAGAGGCGGGAAGGTGAAGCTTTCTTT. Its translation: CASSLKRREGEAFF.